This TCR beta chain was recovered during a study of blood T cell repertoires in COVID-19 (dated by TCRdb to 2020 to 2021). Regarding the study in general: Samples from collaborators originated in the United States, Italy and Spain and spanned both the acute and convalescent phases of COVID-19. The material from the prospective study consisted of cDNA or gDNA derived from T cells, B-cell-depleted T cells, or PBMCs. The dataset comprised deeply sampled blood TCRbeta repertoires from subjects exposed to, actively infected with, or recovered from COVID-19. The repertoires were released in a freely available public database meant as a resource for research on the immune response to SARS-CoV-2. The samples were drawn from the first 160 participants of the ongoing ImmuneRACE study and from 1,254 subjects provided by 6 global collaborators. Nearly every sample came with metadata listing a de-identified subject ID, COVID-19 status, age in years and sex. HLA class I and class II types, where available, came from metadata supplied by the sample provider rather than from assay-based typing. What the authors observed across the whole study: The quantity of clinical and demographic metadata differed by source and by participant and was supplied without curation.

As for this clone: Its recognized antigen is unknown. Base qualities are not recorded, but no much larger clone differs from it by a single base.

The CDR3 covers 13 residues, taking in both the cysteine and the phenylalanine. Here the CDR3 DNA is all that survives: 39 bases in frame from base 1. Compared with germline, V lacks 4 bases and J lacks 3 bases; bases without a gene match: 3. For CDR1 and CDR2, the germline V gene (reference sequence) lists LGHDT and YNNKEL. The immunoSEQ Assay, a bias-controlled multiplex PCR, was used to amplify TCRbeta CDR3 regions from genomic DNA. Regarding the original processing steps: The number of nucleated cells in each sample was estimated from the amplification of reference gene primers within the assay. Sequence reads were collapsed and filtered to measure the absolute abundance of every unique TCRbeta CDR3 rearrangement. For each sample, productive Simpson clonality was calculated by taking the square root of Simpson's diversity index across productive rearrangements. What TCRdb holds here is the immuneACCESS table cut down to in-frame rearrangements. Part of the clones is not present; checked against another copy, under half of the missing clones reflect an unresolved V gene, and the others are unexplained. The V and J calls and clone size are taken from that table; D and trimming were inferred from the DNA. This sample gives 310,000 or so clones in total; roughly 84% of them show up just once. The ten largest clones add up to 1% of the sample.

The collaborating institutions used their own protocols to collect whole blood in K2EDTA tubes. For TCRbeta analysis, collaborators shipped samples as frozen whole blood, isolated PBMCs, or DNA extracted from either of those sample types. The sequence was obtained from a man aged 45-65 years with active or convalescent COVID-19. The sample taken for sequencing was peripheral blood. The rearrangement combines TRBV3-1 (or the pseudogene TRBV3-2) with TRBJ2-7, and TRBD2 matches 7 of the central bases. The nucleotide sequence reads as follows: TGTGCCAGCAGCCGGCGGGAGTTCTACGAGCAGTACTTC. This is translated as CASSRREFYEQYF.